This TCR beta chain emerged from a study of OX40 agonist ivuxolimab in advanced cancers. At the level of the study: At 0.01 to 10 mg/kg, ivuxolimab was administered intravenously to patients every 2 weeks. Those treated in dose escalation had hepatocellular carcinoma, melanoma, renal cell cancer or head and neck cancer. The study, taken as a whole, reports: Doses of 0.1 to 3.0 mg/kg were accompanied by clonal expansion of CD4+ and CD8+ blood T cells by week 6.

With regard to this clone: Its antigen is undetermined.

The CDR3 extends over 14 amino acids. Per germline, CDR1 SGHKS and CDR2 YYEKEE (reference sequence). V trimming: 1 base; J trimming: 5 bases; junction bases outside the gene matches: 6. Sequencing used immunoSEQ multiplex PCR; TCRdb keeps in-frame clones, though not all of them. This table has approximately 14,000 clones, approximately 60% appearing once. The TCR sequence derives from an adult with an advanced solid tumor such as melanoma, head and neck, liver or kidney cancer. The rearrangement uses TRBV5-5 and TRBJ2-7; 7 positions agree with TRBD1. This material consisted of CD4+ or CD8+ T cells sorted from blood, taken in a trial of the OX40 agonist ivuxolimab. The DNA of the CDR3 is TGTGCCAGCAGCTTGTCGAGGGGGCGAAACGAGCAGTACTTC. Translation gives CASSLSRGRNEQYF.